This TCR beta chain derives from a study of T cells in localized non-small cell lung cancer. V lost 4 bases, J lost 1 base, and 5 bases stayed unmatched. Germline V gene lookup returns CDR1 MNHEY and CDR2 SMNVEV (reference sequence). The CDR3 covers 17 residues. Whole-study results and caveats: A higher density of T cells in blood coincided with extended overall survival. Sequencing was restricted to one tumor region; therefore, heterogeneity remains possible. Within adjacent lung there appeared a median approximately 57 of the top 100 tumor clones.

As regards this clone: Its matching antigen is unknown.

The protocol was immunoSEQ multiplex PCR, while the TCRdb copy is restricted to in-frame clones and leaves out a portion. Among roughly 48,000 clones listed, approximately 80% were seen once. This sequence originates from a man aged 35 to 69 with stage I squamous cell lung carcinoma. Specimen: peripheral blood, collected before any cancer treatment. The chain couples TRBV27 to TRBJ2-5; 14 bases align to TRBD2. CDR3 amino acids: CASSSWTSGGIQETQYF. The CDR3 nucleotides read TGTGCCAGCAGTTCATGGACTAGCGGGGGGATCCAAGAGACCCAGTACTTC.